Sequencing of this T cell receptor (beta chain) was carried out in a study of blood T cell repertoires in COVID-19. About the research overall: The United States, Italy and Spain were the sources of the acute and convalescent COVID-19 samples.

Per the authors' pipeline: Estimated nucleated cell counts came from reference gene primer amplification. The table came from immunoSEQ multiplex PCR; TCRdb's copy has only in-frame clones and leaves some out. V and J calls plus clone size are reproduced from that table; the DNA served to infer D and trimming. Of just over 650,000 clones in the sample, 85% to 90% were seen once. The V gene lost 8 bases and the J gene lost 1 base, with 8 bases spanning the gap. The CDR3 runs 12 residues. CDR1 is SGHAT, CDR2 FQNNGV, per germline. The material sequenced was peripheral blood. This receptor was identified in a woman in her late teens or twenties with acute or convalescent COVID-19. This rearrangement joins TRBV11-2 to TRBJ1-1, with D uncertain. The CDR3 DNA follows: TGTGCCAGCGGGAGAGCGAACACTGAAGCTTTCTTT. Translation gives CASGRANTEAFF.